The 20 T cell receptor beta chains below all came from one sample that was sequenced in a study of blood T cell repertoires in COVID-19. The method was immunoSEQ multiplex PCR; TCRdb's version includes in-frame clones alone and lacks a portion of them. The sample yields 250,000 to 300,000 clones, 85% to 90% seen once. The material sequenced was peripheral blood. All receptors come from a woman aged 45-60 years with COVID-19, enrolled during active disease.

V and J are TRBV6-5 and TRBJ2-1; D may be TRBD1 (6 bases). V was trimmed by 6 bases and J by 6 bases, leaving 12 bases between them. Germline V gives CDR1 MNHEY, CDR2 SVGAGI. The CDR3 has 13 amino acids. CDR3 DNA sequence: TGTGCCAGCAGACAGGGTGGGAGCAATGAGCAGTTCTTC. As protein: CASRQGGSNEQFF.

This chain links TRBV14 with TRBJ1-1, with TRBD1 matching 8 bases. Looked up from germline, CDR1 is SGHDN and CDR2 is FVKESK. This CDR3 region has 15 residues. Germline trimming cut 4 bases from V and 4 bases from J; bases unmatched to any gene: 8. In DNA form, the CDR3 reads TGTGCCAGCAGCCCAGACAGGGGATGGGGCACTGAAGCTTTCTTT. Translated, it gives CASSPDRGWGTEAFF.

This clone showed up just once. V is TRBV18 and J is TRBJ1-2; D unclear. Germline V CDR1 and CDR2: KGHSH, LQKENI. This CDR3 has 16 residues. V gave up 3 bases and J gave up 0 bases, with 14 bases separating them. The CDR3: CASSPPESYSNYGYTF. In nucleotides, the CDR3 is TGTGCCAGCTCACCTCCCGAATCGTACTCTAACTATGGCTACACCTTC.

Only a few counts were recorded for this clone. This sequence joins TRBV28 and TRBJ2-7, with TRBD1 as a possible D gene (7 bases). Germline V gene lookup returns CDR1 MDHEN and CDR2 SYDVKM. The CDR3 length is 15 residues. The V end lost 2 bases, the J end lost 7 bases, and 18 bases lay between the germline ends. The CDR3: CASSLGGTVGTEQYF. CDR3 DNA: TGTGCCAGCAGTTTAGGAGGGACAGTGGGGACGGAGCAGTACTTC.

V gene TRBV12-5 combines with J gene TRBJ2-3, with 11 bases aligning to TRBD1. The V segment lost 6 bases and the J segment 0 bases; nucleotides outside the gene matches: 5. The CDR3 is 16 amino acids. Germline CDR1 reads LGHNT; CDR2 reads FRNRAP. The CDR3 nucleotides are TGTGCTAGTGGCGAGGGACAGGGGGTAAGCACAGATACGCAGTATTTT. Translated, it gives CASGEGQGVSTDTQYF.

The DNA for the CDR3 is TGTGCCACCAGCAGAGATACGACAGGGGCCGCCTATGGCTACACCTTC. The encoded protein is CATSRDTTGAAYGYTF. V is TRBV15 and J is TRBJ1-2, with 8 bases that match TRBD1. CDR1 LNHNV and CDR2 YYDKDF come from the germline V gene (reference sequence). This CDR3 region has 16 residues. V lost 0 bases to trimming and J lost 4 bases; unmatched junction nucleotides: 7. The full variable domain, rest sourced from reference TRBV15 and TRBJ1-2, is DAMVIQNPRYQVTQFGKPVTLSCSQTLNHNVMYWYQQKSSQAPKLLFHYYDKDFNNEADTPDNFQSRRPNTSFCFLDIRSPGLGDTAMYLCATSRDTTGAAYGYTFGSGTRLTVV.

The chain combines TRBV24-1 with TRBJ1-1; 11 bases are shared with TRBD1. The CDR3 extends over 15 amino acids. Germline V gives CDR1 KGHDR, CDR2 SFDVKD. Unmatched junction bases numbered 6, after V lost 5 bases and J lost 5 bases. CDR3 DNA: TGTGCCACCAGTGCTACCCGGGACAGGGGGACTGAAGCTTTCTTT. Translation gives CATSATRDRGTEAFF.

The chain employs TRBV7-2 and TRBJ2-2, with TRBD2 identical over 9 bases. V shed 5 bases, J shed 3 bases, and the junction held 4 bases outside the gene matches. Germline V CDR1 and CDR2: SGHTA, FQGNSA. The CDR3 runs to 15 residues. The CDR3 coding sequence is TGTGCCAGCAGCGCCCGACTAGCGGACACCGGGGAGCTGTTTTTT. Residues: CASSARLADTGELFF.

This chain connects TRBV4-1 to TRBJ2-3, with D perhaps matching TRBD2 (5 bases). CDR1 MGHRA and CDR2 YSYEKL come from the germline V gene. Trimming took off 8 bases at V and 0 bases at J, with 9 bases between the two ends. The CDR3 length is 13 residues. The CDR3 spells CASGPGSTDTQYF. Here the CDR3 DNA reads TGCGCCAGCGGTCCGGGAAGCACAGATACGCAGTATTTT.

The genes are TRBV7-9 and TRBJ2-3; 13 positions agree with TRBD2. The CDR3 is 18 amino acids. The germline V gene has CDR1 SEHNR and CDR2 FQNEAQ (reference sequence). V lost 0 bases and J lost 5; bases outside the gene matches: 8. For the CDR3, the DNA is TGTGCCAGCAGCTTAGCTTCACTAGCGGGAGGGCTGATAGATACGCAGTATTTT. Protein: CASSLASLAGGLIDTQYF.

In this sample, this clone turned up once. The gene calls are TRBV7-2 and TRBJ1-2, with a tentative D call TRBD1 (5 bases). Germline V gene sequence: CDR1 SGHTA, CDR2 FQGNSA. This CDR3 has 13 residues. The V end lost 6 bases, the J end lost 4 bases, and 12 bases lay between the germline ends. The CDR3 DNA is TGTGCCAGCAGAAAGGACAATCGCTATGGCTACACCTTC. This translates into CASRKDNRYGYTF.

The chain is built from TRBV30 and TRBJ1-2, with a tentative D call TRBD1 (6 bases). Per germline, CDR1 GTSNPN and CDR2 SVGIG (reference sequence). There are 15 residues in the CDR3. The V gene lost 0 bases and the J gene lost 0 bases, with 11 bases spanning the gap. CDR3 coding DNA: TGTGCCTGGAGTGTTGGCAGGGGTACTAACTATGGCTACACCTTC. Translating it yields CAWSVGRGTNYGYTF.

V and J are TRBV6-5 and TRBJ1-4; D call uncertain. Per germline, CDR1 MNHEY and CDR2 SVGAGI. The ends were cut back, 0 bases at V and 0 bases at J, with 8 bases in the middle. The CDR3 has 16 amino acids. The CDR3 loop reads CASSYSLAATNEKLFF. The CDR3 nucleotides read TGTGCCAGCAGTTACTCTCTGGCTGCAACTAATGAAAAACTGTTTTTT.

CDR3 nucleotides: TGTGCCAGCAGAAAAAAGGGGACAGATACGCAGTATTTT. It specifies CASRKKGTDTQYF. The chain uses TRBV6-5 and TRBJ2-3; TRBD1 might be the D (5 bases). The germline V gene encodes CDR1 MNHEY and CDR2 SVGAGI. This CDR3 has 13 residues. V lost 6 bases to trimming and J lost 3 bases, with 10 bases between them.

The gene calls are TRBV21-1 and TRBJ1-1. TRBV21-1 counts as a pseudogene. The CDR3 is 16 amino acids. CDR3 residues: CASSKGVNGENTEAFF. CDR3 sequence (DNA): TGTGCCAGCAGCAAAGGCGTTAACGGTGAGAACACTGAAGCTTTCTTT.

The CDR3 bases are TGTGCCAGTAGTAGGCGGGACGGAGCCGTAACCCAGTACTTC. Translating gives CASSRRDGAVTQYF. This chain joins TRBV19 and TRBJ2-5; weak D call: TRBD2 (6 bases). This CDR3 contains 14 residues. The germline CDR1 and CDR2 sequences are LNHDA and SQIVND (reference sequence). V was cut by 4 bases and J by 8 bases, with 17 bases left in between.

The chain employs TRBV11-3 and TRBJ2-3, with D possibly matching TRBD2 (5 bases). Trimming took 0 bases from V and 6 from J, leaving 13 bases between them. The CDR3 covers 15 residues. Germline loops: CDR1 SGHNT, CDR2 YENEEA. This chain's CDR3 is CASSLDGNVADTQYF. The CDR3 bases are TGTGCCAGCAGCTTAGACGGTAATGTAGCGGATACGCAGTATTTT.

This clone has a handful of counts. The CDR3 loop is CASSLGLQETQYF. The DNA for the CDR3 is TGTGCCAGCAGCTTAGGTCTTCAAGAGACCCAGTACTTC. V gene TRBV7-6 combines with J gene TRBJ2-5; the D is unclear. Trimming cost V 1 base and J 2 bases, with 5 bases left between them. The CDR3 sequence is 13 residues long. From germline, CDR1 is SGHVS and CDR2 FNYEAQ.

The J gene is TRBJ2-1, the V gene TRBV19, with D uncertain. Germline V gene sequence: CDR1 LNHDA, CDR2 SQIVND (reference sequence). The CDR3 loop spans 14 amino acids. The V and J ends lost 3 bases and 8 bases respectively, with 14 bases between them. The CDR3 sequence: CASSISEFNDEQFF. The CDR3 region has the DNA TGTGCCAGTAGTATCAGCGAGTTTAACGATGAGCAGTTCTTC.

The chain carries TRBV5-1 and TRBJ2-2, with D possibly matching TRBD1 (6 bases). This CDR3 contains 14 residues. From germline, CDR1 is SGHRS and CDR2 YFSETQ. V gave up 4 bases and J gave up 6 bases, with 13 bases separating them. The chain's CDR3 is CASSPGQQAGELFF. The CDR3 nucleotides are TGCGCCAGCAGCCCGGGACAACAGGCCGGGGAGCTGTTTTTT. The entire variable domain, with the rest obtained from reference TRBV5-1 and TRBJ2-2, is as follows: KAGVTQTPRYLIKTRGQQVTLSCSPISGHRSVSWYQQTPGQGLQFLFEYFSETQRNKGNFPGRFSGRQFSNSRSEMNVSTLELGDSALYLCASSPGQQAGELFFGEGSRLTVL.